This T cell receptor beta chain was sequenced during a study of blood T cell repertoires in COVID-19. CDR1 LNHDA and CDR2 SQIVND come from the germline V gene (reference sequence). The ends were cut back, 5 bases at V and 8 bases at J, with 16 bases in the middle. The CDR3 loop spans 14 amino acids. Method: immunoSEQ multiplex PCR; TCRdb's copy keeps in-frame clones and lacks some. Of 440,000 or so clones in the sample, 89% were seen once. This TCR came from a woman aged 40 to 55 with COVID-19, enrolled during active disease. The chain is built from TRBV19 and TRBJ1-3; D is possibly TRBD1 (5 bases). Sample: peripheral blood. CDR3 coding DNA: TGTGCCAGTAGTCAACAGGAAAGAGGCCACACCATATATTTT. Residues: CASSQQERGHTIYF.